This T cell receptor (beta chain) was retrieved from a study of graft-versus-host responses after intestinal transplantation. Turning to the study itself: Those transplanted obtained multivisceral, liver-intestinal, or isolated intestinal grafts.

Intraepithelial and lamina propria lymphocytes were released after the graft tissue was processed. Study-wide findings and caveats: Those patients showing graft-donor T cell macrochimerism displayed high graft-versus-host to host-versus-graft clonal ratios in allografts. Peak GvH clone levels in circulation were associated with early post-transplant HvG declines.

On this clone itself: Its target is not known.

With 3 bases removed from V and 3 bases from J, the gap between germline ends came to 12 bases. The CDR3 is made up of 15 amino acids. CDR1 and CDR2 (germline): MNHEY, SMNVEV (reference sequence). Some clones are missing from TCRdb's copy, which holds only in-frame ones; the method was immunoSEQ multiplex PCR. The table records about 23,000 clones, around three quarters of them present only once. This receptor was taken from a human patient who received an intestinal transplant, so some T cells may come from the graft donor. The V gene is TRBV27, the J gene TRBJ1-5; tentative D call: TRBD1 (5 bases). This specimen was ileum tissue, taken 12 days after intestinal transplant. The DNA for the CDR3 is TGTGCCAGCAGTTTGTGGGGCGGATACAATCAGCCCCAGCATTTT. Its translation is CASSLWGGYNQPQHF.